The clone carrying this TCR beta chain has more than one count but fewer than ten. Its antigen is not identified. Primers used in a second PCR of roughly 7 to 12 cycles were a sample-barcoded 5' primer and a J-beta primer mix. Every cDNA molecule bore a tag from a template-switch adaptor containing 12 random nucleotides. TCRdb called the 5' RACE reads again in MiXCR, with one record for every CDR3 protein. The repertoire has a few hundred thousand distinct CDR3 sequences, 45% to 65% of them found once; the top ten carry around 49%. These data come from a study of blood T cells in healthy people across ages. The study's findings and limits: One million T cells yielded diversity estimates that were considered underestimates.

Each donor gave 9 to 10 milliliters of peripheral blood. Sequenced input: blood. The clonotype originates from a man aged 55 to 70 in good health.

The DNA of the CDR3 is TGCGCCAGCAGTGAGTCCTCCCAAGAGACCCAGTACTTC. It is translated as CASSESSQETQYF. The chain recombines TRBV10-1 with TRBJ2-5; D not certain. With 0 bases removed from V and 1 base from J, the gap between germline ends came to 3 bases. CDR3 size: 13 residues. Germline CDR1 and CDR2: WNHNN and SYGVQD (reference sequence).